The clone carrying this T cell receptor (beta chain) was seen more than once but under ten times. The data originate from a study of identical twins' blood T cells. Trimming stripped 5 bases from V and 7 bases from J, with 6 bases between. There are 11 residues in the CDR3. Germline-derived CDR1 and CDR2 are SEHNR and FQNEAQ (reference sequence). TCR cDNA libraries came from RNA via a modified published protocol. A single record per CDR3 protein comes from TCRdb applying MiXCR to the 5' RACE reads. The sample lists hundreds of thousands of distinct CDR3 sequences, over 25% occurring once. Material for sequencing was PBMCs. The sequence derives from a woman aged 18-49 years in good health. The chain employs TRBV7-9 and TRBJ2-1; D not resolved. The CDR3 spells CASSTRNEQFF. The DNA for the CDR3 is TGTGCCAGCAGCACCCGGAATGAGCAGTTCTTC.